The present entry profiles one T cell receptor beta chain with its context. No antigen is known for it. This sample was included in a study of T-cell memory formation after mild COVID-19. Study summary: Among the donors, TCR clusters were largely specific to each donor. Study-wide points: CD4+ clones that contracted lay mainly in CM and EM; CD8+ ones lay in EMRA.

Libraries for TCRalpha and TCRbeta carried sample barcodes and unique molecular identifiers via 5'RACE. TCRdb re-derived calls from the 5' RACE reads in MiXCR, one entry per CDR3 protein. The sample has about 350,000 distinct CDR3 sequences; approximately 15% are singletons. Trimming removed 5 bases from V and 6 bases from J; junction bases left unmatched: 13. CDR3 length: 15 residues. CDR1 and CDR2 from the germline V gene are SEHNR and FQNEAQ (reference sequence). This receptor was identified in a man younger than 35 who had mild COVID-19 (a few samples of this study predate the infection). Cell type and time point are not known. Sequences were obtained from PBMCs or a T cell subset sorted from them (not recorded which). V gene TRBV7-9 combines with J gene TRBJ2-7; 7 bases line up with TRBD1. The CDR3 here is CASSRGRQGSPEQYF. The CDR3 DNA reads TGTGCCAGCAGCCGTGGAAGACAGGGATCACCCGAGCAGTACTTC.